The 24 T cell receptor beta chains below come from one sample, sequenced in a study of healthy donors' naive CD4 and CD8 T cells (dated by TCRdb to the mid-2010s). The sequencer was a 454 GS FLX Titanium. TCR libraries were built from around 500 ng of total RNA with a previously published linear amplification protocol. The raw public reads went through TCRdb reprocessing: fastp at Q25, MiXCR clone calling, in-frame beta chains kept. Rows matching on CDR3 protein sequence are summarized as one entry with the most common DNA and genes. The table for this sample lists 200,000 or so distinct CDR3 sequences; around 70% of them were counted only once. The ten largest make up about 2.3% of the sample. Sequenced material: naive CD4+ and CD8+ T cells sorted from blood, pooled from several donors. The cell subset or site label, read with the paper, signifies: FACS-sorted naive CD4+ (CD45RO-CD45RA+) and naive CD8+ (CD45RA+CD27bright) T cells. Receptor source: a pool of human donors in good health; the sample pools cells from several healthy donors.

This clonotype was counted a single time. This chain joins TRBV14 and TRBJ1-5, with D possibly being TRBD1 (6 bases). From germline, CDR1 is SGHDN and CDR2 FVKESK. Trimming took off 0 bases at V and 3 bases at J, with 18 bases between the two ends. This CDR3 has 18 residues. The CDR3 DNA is TGTGCCAGCAGCCAAGATGGGGCAGGGGAGCATTACAATCAGCCCCAGCATTTT. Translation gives CASSQDGAGEHYNQPQHF.

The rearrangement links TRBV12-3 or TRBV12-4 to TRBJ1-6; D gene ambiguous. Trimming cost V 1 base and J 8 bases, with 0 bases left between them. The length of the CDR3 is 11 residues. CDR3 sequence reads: CASSLDSPLHF. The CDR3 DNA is TGTGCCAGCAGTTTAGATTCACCCCTCCACTTT.

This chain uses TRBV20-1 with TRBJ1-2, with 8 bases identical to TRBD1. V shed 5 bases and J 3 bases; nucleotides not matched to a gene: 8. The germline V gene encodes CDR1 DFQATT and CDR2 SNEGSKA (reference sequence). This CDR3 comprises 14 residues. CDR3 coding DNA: TGCAGTGCTCCTTCGGACAGGGAAGACTATGGCTACACCTTC. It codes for CSAPSDREDYGYTF.

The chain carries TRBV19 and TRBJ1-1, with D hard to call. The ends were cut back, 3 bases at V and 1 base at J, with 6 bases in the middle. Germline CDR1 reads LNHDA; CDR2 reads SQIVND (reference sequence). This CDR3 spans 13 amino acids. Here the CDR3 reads CASSILGNTEAFF. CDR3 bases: TGTGCCAGTAGTATCCTCGGGAACACTGAAGCTTTCTTT.

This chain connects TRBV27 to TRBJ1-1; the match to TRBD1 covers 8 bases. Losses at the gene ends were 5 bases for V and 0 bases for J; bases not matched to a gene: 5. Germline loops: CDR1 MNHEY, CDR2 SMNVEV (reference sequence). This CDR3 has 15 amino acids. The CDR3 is CASSRTGLVNTEAFF. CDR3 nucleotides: TGTGCCAGCAGTCGGACAGGGTTGGTGAACACTGAAGCTTTCTTT.

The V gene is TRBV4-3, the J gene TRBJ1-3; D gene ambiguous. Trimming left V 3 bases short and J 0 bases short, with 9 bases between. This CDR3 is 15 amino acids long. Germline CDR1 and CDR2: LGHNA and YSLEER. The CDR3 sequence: CASSQISVSGNTIYF. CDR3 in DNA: TGCGCCAGCAGCCAGATTTCGGTCTCTGGAAACACCATATATTTT.

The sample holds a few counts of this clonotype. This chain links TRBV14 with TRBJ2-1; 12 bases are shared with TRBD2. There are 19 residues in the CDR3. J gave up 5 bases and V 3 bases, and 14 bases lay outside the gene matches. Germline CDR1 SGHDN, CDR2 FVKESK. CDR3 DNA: TGTGCCAGCAGCCACCTCGGACTAGCGGGATCTGGGCTAAACAATGAGCAGTTCTTC. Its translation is CASSHLGLAGSGLNNEQFF.

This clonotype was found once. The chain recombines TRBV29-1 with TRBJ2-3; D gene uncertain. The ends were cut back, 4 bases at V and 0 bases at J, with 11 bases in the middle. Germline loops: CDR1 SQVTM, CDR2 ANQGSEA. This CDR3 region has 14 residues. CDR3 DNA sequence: TGCAGCGTTGGCTCTAGTGATAGCACAGATACGCAGTATTTT. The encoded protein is CSVGSSDSTDTQYF.

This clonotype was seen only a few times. DNA of the CDR3: TGCAGCGTTGAAGCGCCTAGCGGGAGGGCTGAGCAGTTCTTC. Translated: CSVEAPSGRAEQFF. The chain employs TRBV29-1 and TRBJ2-1; 12 bases are shared with TRBD2. V trimming: 1 base; J trimming: 9 bases; junction bases outside the gene matches: 4. CDR3 length: 14 residues. The germline gives CDR1 SQVTM, CDR2 ANQGSEA.

The CDR3 reads CASSLERPRDRILSGANVLTF. The CDR3 coding sequence is TGCGCCAGCAGCTTGGAAAGACCCCGGGACAGAATCCTCTCTGGGGCCAACGTCCTGACTTTC. The chain is built from TRBV5-1 and TRBJ2-6, with 7 nucleotides matching TRBD1. V was clipped by 0 bases and J by 0 bases; unmatched bases: 15. This CDR3 is 21 amino acids long. In germline, CDR1 is SGHRS, CDR2 YFSETQ.

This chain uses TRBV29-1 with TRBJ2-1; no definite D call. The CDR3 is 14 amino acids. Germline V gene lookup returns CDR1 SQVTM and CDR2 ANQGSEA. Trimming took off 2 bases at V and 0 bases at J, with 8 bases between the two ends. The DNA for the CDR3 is TGCAGCGTTGAACAAGAGAGCTCCTACAATGAGCAGTTCTTC. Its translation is CSVEQESSYNEQFF.

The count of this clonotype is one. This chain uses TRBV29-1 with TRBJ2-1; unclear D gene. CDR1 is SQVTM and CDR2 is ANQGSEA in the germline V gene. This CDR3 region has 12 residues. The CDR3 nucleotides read TGCTTTATTCGGAGCTCCTACAATGAGCAGTTCTTC. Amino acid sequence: CFIRSSYNEQFF.

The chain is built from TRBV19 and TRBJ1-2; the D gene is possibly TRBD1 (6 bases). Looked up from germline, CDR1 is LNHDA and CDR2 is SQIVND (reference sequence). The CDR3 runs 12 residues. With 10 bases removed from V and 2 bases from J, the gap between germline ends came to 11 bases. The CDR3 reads CATRTGNYGYTF. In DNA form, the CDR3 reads TGTGCCACTAGAACAGGGAACTATGGCTACACCTTC.

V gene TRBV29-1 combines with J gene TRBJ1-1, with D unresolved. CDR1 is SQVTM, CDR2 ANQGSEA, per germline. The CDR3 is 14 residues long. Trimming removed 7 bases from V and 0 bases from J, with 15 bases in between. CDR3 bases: TGCAGCGCGACCACACAGAATATGAACACTGAAGCTTTCTTT. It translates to CSATTQNMNTEAFF.

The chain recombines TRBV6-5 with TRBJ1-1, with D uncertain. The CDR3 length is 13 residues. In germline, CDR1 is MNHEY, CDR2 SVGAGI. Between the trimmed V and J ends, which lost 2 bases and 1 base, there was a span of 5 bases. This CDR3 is CASSYGRNTEAFF. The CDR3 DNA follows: TGTGCCAGCAGTTACGGAAGGAACACTGAAGCTTTCTTT.

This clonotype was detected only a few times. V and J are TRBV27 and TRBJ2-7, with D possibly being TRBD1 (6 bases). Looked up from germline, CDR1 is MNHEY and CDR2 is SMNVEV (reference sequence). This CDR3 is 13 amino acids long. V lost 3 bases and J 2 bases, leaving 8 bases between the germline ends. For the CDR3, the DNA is TGTGCCAGCAGTTTTGGGGACACCTACGAGCAGTACTTC. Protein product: CASSFGDTYEQYF.

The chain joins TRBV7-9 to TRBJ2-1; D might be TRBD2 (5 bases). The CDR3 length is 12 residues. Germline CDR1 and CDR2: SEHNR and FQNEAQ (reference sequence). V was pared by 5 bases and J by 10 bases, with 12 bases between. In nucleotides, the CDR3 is TGTGCCAGCAGCCCTCTTGGGGAGGAGCAGTTCTTC. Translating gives CASSPLGEEQFF.

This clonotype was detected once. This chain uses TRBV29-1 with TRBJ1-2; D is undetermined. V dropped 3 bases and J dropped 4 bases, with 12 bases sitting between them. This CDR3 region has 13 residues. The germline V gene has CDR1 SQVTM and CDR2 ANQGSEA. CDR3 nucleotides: TGCAGCGTTGACGACCATGGGATCTATGGCTACACCTTC. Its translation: CSVDDHGIYGYTF. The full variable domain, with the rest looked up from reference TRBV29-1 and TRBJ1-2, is SAVISQKPSRDICQRGTSLTIQCQVDSQVTMMFWYRQQPGQSLTLIATANQGSEATYESGFVIDKFPISRPNLTFSTLTVSNMSPEDSSIYLCSVDDHGIYGYTFGSGTRLTVV.

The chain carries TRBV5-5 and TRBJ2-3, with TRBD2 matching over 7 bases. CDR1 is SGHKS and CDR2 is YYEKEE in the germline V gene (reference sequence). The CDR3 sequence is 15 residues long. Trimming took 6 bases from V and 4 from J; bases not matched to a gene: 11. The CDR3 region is CASTPGAGVSDTQYF. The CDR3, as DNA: TGTGCCAGCACCCCTGGGGCGGGAGTGTCAGATACGCAGTATTTT.

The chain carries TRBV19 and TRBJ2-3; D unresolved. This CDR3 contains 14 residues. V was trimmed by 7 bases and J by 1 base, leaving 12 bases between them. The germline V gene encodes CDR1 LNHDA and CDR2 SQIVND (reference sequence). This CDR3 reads CASTQTDGTDTQYF. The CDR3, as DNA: TGTGCCAGTACCCAAACGGACGGCACAGATACGCAGTATTTT.

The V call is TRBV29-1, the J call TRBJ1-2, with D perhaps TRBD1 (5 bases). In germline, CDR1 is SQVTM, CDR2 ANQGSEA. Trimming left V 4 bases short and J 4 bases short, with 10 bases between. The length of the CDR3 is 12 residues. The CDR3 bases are TGCAGCGTTGGGCGACAGAGCTATGGCTACACCTTC. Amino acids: CSVGRQSYGYTF.

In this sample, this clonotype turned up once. The CDR3 loop is CASSAASSGSFAYEQYF. The CDR3 DNA reads TGTGCCAGTAGTGCGGCCTCTAGCGGGAGTTTCGCCTACGAGCAGTACTTC. The J gene is TRBJ2-7, the V gene TRBV19, with TRBD2 matching over 10 bases. This CDR3 comprises 17 residues. Germline V lookup: CDR1 LNHDA, CDR2 SQIVND (reference sequence). J was trimmed by 2 bases and V by 5 bases; bases with no gene match: 12.

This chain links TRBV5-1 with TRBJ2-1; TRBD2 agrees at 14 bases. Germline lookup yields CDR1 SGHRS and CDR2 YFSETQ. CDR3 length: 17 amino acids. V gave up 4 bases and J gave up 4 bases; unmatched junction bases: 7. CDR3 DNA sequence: TGCGCCAGCAGCACGGGACTAGCGGGAGCCTTGTACAATGAGCAGTTCTTC. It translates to CASSTGLAGALYNEQFF.

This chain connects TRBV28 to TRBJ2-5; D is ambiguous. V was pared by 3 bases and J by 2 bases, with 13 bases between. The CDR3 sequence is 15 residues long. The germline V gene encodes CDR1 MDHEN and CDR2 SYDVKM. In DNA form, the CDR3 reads TGTGCCAGCAGTTTGGAGCGCCGGATTCAAGAGACCCAGTACTTC. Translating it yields CASSLERRIQETQYF.